This is a list of T cell receptor beta chains from one sample in a study of response to subunit inactivated influenza vaccine. TCRdb re-called the RT-PCR reads through MiXCR, storing one row per CDR3 protein. The profile shows about 780,000 distinct CDR3 sequences, under 20% of them singletons. Sequencing used PBMCs from blood, obtained about 5 days after vaccination. Every receptor here comes from a man aged 50 or older who received an inactivated influenza vaccine. Both conserved end residues are part of each CDR3. A D gene is named only where the DNA matches it firmly. Size is omitted from some rows. Given values are once, few, many or a class for expanded clones.

V gene: TRBV29-1
J gene: TRBJ2-3
D gene: .
clone size: .
CDR3 DNA: TGCAGCGTTGCTCCTAGAAACACAGATACGCAGTATTTT
CDR3 protein: CSVAPRNTDTQYF

V gene: TRBV6-2/TRBV6-3
J gene: TRBJ2-3
D gene: TRBD2
clone size: .
CDR3 DNA: TGTGCCAGCAGTTACCGACTAGCGGGGGGGCCGGAAGATACGCAGTATTTT
CDR3 protein: CASSYRLAGGPEDTQYF

V gene: TRBV27
J gene: TRBJ1-2
D gene: TRBD1
clone size: .
CDR3 DNA: TGTGCCAGCAGCCTTAAAGGCAGGGGGGGTGGCTACACCTTC
CDR3 protein: CASSLKGRGGGYTF

V gene: TRBV6-5
J gene: TRBJ1-5
D gene: .
clone size: few
CDR3 DNA: TGTGCCAGCAGTTACCGCAGAGTCAATCAGCCCCAGCATTTT
CDR3 protein: CASSYRRVNQPQHF

V gene: TRBV12-3/TRBV12-4
J gene: TRBJ2-2
D gene: .
clone size: .
CDR3 DNA: TGTGCCAGCAGGTACACTAGAACCGGGGAGCTGTTTTTT
CDR3 protein: CASRYTRTGELFF

V gene: TRBV20-1
J gene: TRBJ2-1
D gene: .
clone size: .
CDR3 DNA: TGCAGTGCTAGTACCGGGACAAAACCCTCCTACAATGAGCAGTTCTTC
CDR3 protein: CSASTGTKPSYNEQFF

V gene: TRBV6-2/TRBV6-3
J gene: TRBJ2-7
D gene: .
clone size: .
CDR3 DNA: TGTGCCAGCAGCCGCCTCAGGGAGTCCTACGAGCAGTACTTC
CDR3 protein: CASSRLRESYEQYF

V gene: TRBV25-1
J gene: TRBJ2-1
D gene: .
clone size: .
CDR3 DNA: TGTGCCAGCAGTCCGGCGGACCATAATTACAATGAGCAGTTCTTC
CDR3 protein: CASSPADHNYNEQFF

V gene: TRBV20-1
J gene: TRBJ2-3
D gene: .
clone size: .
CDR3 DNA: TGCAGTGCTAGAGATGTTGGGAAGGATACGCAGTATTTT
CDR3 protein: CSARDVGKDTQYF

V gene: TRBV4-3
J gene: TRBJ2-1
D gene: .
clone size: .
CDR3 DNA: TGCGCCAGCAGCCAAAAACCGGGACCCGCCTACAATGAGCAGTTCTTC
CDR3 protein: CASSQKPGPAYNEQFF

V gene: TRBV7-2
J gene: TRBJ2-7
D gene: TRBD1
clone size: few
CDR3 DNA: TGTGCCAGCAGCGCGGGACAGGGGATCTACGAGCAGTACTTC
CDR3 protein: CASSAGQGIYEQYF

V gene: TRBV20-1
J gene: TRBJ1-1
D gene: .
clone size: .
CDR3 DNA: TGCAGTGCCCAGCGGGGGGCTGAAGCTTTCTTT
CDR3 protein: CSAQRGAEAFF

V gene: TRBV28
J gene: TRBJ1-1
D gene: .
clone size: few
CDR3 DNA: TGTGCCAGTTCGTCATTAAGGGGGACAGCTTTCTTT
CDR3 protein: CASSSLRGTAFF

V gene: TRBV5-1
J gene: TRBJ1-4
D gene: .
clone size: few
CDR3 DNA: TGCGCCAGCAGCTTGGGGATGACAGGCGAAACTAATGAAAAACTGTTTTTT
CDR3 protein: CASSLGMTGETNEKLFF

V gene: TRBV10-3
J gene: TRBJ2-7
D gene: .
clone size: .
CDR3 DNA: TGTGCCATCAGTGGTAGGACTGGGTCCTACGAGCAGTACTTC
CDR3 protein: CAISGRTGSYEQYF

V gene: TRBV28
J gene: TRBJ2-3
D gene: TRBD2
clone size: .
CDR3 DNA: TGTGCCAGCAGTTTATGGATGAGTCAAGGGACTAGCGGGAGAGGGAGCACAGATACGCAGTATTTT
CDR3 protein: CASSLWMSQGTSGRGSTDTQYF

V gene: TRBV5-7
J gene: TRBJ2-6
D gene: .
clone size: .
CDR3 DNA: TGTGCCAGCAGCTTCCTGGGTAGGAGAAAATTAGACATTACTAGGGCTGGGGCCAACGTCCTGACTTTC
CDR3 protein: CASSFLGRRKLDITRAGANVLTF

V gene: TRBV20-1
J gene: TRBJ2-7
D gene: .
clone size: few
CDR3 DNA: TGCAGTGCTAGAGATGCAGTGAGTGGCTACGAGCAGTACTTC
CDR3 protein: CSARDAVSGYEQYF

V gene: TRBV6-2/TRBV6-3
J gene: TRBJ1-5
D gene: TRBD1
clone size: few
CDR3 DNA: TGTGCCAGCAGTTACGGACAGGGGGGCGGTCAGCCCCAGCATTTT
CDR3 protein: CASSYGQGGGQPQHF

V gene: TRBV27
J gene: TRBJ2-1
D gene: .
clone size: few
CDR3 DNA: TGTGCCAGCAGTTTATCTTTTCGGGGAGAGCAGTTCTTC
CDR3 protein: CASSLSFRGEQFF

V gene: TRBV25-1
J gene: TRBJ2-3
D gene: .
clone size: .
CDR3 DNA: TGTGCCAGCAGTGAATCACAGGTACTCACAGATACGCAGTATTTT
CDR3 protein: CASSESQVLTDTQYF

V gene: TRBV11-2
J gene: TRBJ2-1
D gene: TRBD2
clone size: few
CDR3 DNA: TGTGCCAGCAGCTTAGGAATGGCTAGCGGGACTTTCTCCTACAATGAGCAGTTCTTC
CDR3 protein: CASSLGMASGTFSYNEQFF

V gene: TRBV11-2
J gene: TRBJ2-1
D gene: .
clone size: .
CDR3 DNA: TGTGCCAGCAGCTTCCTCTCCTACAATGAGCAGTTCTTC
CDR3 protein: CASSFLSYNEQFF

V gene: TRBV24-1
J gene: TRBJ2-1
D gene: TRBD2
clone size: .
CDR3 DNA: TGTGCCACCAGTGATTTGAGTGGGACTAGCGCAGATGAGCAGTTCTTC
CDR3 protein: CATSDLSGTSADEQFF

V gene: TRBV4-2
J gene: TRBJ1-1
D gene: .
clone size: few
CDR3 DNA: TGTGCCAGCAGCCAAGAATCGGGGGTTATGAACACTGAAGCTTTCTTT
CDR3 protein: CASSQESGVMNTEAFF

V gene: TRBV20-1
J gene: TRBJ2-1
D gene: TRBD1
clone size: few
CDR3 DNA: TGCAGTGCCGGACAGGGGTCGGGTAGCTCCTACAATGAGCAGTTCTTC
CDR3 protein: CSAGQGSGSSYNEQFF

V gene: TRBV15
J gene: TRBJ2-7
D gene: .
clone size: .
CDR3 DNA: TGTGCCACCAGCAGAGAAGGGGACACATCCTACGAGCAGTACTTC
CDR3 protein: CATSREGDTSYEQYF

V gene: TRBV2
J gene: TRBJ2-6
D gene: .
clone size: .
CDR3 DNA: TGTGCCAGCAGGGAACAGGGTTCTGGGGCCAACGTCCTGACTTTC
CDR3 protein: CASREQGSGANVLTF

V gene: TRBV6-1
J gene: TRBJ2-1
D gene: TRBD2
clone size: .
CDR3 DNA: TGTGCCAGCAGTCGGGAAGCGGGAGGGCCCGGAGAGCAGTTCTTC
CDR3 protein: CASSREAGGPGEQFF

V gene: TRBV19
J gene: TRBJ2-5
D gene: .
clone size: .
CDR3 DNA: TGTGCCTCCGCACGGGGGGAGACCCAGTACTTC
CDR3 protein: CASARGETQYF

V gene: TRBV13
J gene: TRBJ2-1
D gene: TRBD1
clone size: .
CDR3 DNA: TGTGCCAGCAGCTCTCAGGGGGCGCGGGATGAGCAGTTCTTC
CDR3 protein: CASSSQGARDEQFF